This is a list of T cell receptor beta chains from one sample in a study of blood T cell repertoires in COVID-19. Produced via immunoSEQ multiplex PCR; TCRdb's table is partial and in-frame only. The sample consists of 150,000 to 180,000 clones, more than 80% of them appearing once. The material sequenced was peripheral blood. The receptors originated from a man in his fifties or sixties with acute or convalescent COVID-19. Each CDR3 is given with its conserved first and last residue. D genes are given only for firm matches. Size is stated for part of the rows, as once, few or many counts, or as a class when the clone is expanded.

>.|TRBJ2-3|13|TRBV11-1|.
CASSPRVTDTQYF
TGTGCCAGCAGCCCGCGGGTCACAGATACGCAGTATTTT
>.|TRBJ1-4|14|TRBV28|.
CASSYRVLGEKLFF
TGTGCCAGCAGTTACAGGGTTTTAGGTGAAAAACTGTTTTTT
>.|TRBJ2-5|10|TRBV2|.
CASIRETQYF
TGTGCCAGCATCCGAGAGACCCAGTACTTC
>TRBD1|TRBJ2-7|13|TRBV5-8|.
CASSSRDRVEQYF
TGTGCCAGCAGCTCCCGGGACAGGGTCGAGCAGTACTTC
>.|TRBJ1-2|13|TRBV28|.
CASRYTGTYGYTF
TGTGCCAGCAGGTACACAGGAACCTATGGCTACACCTTC
>.|TRBJ1-1|17|TRBV18|.
CASSPRGIRVPGTEAFF
TGTGCCAGCTCACCAAGAGGAATCAGGGTTCCCGGGACTGAAGCTTTCTTT
>.|TRBJ2-3|12|TRBV5-6|.
CASSLHQDTQYF
TGTGCCAGCAGCTTGCATCAAGATACGCAGTATTTT
>.|TRBJ1-2|14|TRBV2|.
CASSELAANYGYTF
TGTGCCAGCAGTGAGTTGGCAGCTAACTATGGCTACACCTTC
>.|TRBJ2-1|11|TRBV20-1|.
CSARVVNEQFF
TGCAGTGCTAGAGTAGTAAATGAGCAGTTCTTC
>.|TRBJ2-7|15|TRBV5-4|few
CASSRRETVPRWQYF
TGTGCCAGCAGCCGCCGGGAGACAGTCCCTCGATGGCAGTACTTC
>.|TRBJ2-3|10|TRBV20-1|.
CSAQADTQYF
TGCAGTGCTCAGGCAGATACGCAGTATTTT
>.|TRBJ2-4|16|TRBV27|.
CASSLLGAEAKNIQYF
TGTGCCAGCAGTTTACTGGGGGCTGAGGCCAAAAACATTCAGTACTTC
>.|TRBJ2-1|16|TRBV18|.
CASSPRGRGSYNEQFF
TGTGCCAGCTCACCACGTGGCAGGGGTTCCTACAATGAGCAGTTCTTC
>.|TRBJ1-5|13|TRBV7-2|.
CASSSSTDQPQHF
TGTGCCAGCAGCTCATCGACAGATCAGCCCCAGCATTTT
>.|TRBJ1-5|14|TRBV19|.
CASSGDYSNQPQHF
TGTGCCAGTAGTGGAGATTATAGCAATCAGCCCCAGCATTTT
>.|TRBJ1-1|15|TRBV7-9|.
CASSLARGRNTEAFF
TGTGCCAGCAGCTTAGCTAGGGGTAGAAACACTGAAGCTTTCTTT
>.|TRBJ2-5|16|TRBV10-3|.
CATTDQALHRQETQYF
TGTGCCACTACAGACCAGGCACTTCATCGGCAAGAGACCCAGTACTTC
>.|TRBJ1-1|15|TRBV4-3|once
CASSQDPGRSTEAFF
TGCGCCAGCAGCCAAGACCCCGGCCGGAGCACTGAAGCTTTCTTT
>.|TRBJ1-5|15|TRBV28|.
CASSLGGGGIQPQHF
TGTGCCAGCAGTTTGGGGGGGGGCGGCATTCAGCCCCAGCATTTT
>TRBD1|TRBJ1-2|13|TRBV19|once
CASRGQGAYGYTF
TGTGCCAGTAGGGGACAGGGGGCTTATGGCTACACCTTC
>.|TRBJ1-2|16|TRBV6-5|.
CASSYSWTDLNYGYTF
TGTGCCAGCAGTTACTCTTGGACAGACCTGAACTATGGCTACACCTTC
>TRBD1|TRBJ1-2|16|TRBV18|.
CASSPQRGQSNYGYTF
TGTGCCAGCTCACCACAAAGGGGACAGAGTAACTATGGCTACACCTTC
>.|TRBJ2-7|13|TRBV7-8|.
CASSQEAPYEQYF
TGTGCCAGCAGTCAGGAAGCTCCCTACGAGCAGTACTTC
>.|TRBJ2-3|16|TRBV6-6|once
CASTLLGAYGTDTQYF
TGTGCCAGCACCTTACTGGGGGCTTATGGCACAGATACGCAGTATTTT
>.|TRBJ1-6|16|TRBV25-1|.
CASSEYTGIDDSPLHF
TGTGCCAGCAGTGAATATACGGGTATTGATGATTCACCCCTCCACTTT
>TRBD1|TRBJ1-3|15|TRBV18|.
CASSPRTGSGNTIYF
TGTGCCAGCTCACCCCGGACAGGCTCTGGAAACACCATATATTTT
>TRBD2|TRBJ2-3|16|TRBV3-1/TRBV3-2|.
CASSQGPGLATDTQYF
TGTGCCAGCAGCCAGGGGCCGGGACTAGCCACAGATACGCAGTATTTT
>TRBD2|TRBJ2-3|15|TRBV28|.
CASTKGGLAVGTQYF
TGTGCCAGCACCAAAGGGGGACTAGCTGTGGGGACGCAGTATTTT
>.|TRBJ2-3|15|TRBV19|.
CASSLGRERSDTQYF
TGTGCCAGTAGTCTGGGACGGGAGAGGTCAGATACGCAGTATTTT
>TRBD2|TRBJ2-2|16|TRBV3-1/TRBV3-2|.
CASSREGAWNTGELFF
TGTGCCAGCAGCCGGGAGGGAGCGTGGAACACCGGGGAGCTGTTTTTT
>.|TRBJ1-2|10|TRBV19|.
CASKSGGYTF
TGTGCCTCTAAATCCGGTGGCTACACCTTC
>.|TRBJ1-5|16|TRBV7-8|.
CASSLGLGQGSQPQHF
TGTGCCAGCAGCTTAGGATTAGGGCAGGGTAGCCAGCCCCAGCATTTT
>.|TRBJ2-7|12|TRBV28|.
CASTMRSYEQYF
TGTGCCAGCACAATGAGAAGTTACGAGCAGTACTTC
>TRBD2|TRBJ2-3|19|TRBV5-1|.
CASSFFGSIAGGSTDTQYF
TGCGCCAGCAGCTTCTTCGGATCAATAGCGGGAGGATCCACAGATACGCAGTATTTT
>TRBD2|TRBJ2-1|16|TRBV27|.
CASSQEPGLAGDEQFF
TGTGCCAGCAGTCAGGAACCCGGACTAGCGGGAGATGAGCAGTTCTTC
>.|TRBJ2-3|12|TRBV9|.
CASSSVEDTQYF
TGTGCCAGCAGCTCAGTGGAGGATACGCAGTATTTT
>TRBD2|TRBJ2-7|15|TRBV15|.
CATSRDLAGDREQYF
TGTGCCACCAGCAGAGATTTGGCGGGAGACCGCGAGCAGTACTTC
>TRBD2|TRBJ2-2|14|TRBV9|.
CASSVSGSTGELFF
TGTGCCAGCAGCGTTAGCGGGAGTACCGGGGAGCTGTTTTTT
>TRBD2|TRBJ2-5|18|TRBV19|.
CASSPGGGWGSYQETQYF
TGTGCCAGTAGTCCCGGGGGAGGGTGGGGGTCGTACCAAGAGACCCAGTACTTC
>TRBD2|TRBJ2-3|15|TRBV19|.
CASSIVAGYTDTQYF
TGTGCCAGTAGTATAGTAGCGGGCTACACAGATACGCAGTATTTT
>.|TRBJ1-4|13|TRBV4-3|.
CASSQGAVGKLFF
TGCGCCAGCAGCCAAGGGGCCGTTGGAAAACTGTTTTTT
>.|TRBJ2-1|12|TRBV7-3|.
CASSLMGYEQFF
TGTGCCAGCAGCTTAATGGGCTATGAGCAGTTCTTC